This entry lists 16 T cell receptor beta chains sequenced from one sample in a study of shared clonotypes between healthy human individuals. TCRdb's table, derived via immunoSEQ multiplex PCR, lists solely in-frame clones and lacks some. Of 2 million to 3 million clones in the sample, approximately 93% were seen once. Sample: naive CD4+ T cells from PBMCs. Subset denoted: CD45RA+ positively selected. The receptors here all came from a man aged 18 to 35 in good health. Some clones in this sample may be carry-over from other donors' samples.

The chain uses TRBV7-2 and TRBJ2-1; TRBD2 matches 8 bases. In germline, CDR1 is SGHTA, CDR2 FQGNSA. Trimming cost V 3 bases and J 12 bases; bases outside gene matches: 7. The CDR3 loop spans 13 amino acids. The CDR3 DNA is TGTGCCAGCAGCTTGCAGCGGGAGCAGGCGCAGTTCTTC. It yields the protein CASSLQREQAQFF.

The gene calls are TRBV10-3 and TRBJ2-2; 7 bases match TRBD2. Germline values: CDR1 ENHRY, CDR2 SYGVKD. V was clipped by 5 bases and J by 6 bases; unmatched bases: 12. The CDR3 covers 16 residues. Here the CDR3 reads CAISLRLAGAAGELFF. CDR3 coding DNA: TGTGCCATCAGTCTAAGACTCGCGGGAGCAGCCGGGGAGCTGTTTTTT.

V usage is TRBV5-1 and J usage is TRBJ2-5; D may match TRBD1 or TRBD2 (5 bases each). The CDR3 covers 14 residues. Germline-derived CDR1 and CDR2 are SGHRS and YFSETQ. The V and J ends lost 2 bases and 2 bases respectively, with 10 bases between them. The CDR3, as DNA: TGCGCCAGCAGCTTCAGTGAGGGGCAAGAGACCCAGTACTTC. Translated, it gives CASSFSEGQETQYF.

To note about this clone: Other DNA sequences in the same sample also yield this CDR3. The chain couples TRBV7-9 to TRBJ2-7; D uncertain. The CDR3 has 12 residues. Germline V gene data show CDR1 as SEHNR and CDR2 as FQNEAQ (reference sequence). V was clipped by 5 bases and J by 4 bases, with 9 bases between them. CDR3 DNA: TGTGCCAGCAGCCCTTCTTCTTACGAGCAGTACTTC. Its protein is CASSPSSYEQYF.

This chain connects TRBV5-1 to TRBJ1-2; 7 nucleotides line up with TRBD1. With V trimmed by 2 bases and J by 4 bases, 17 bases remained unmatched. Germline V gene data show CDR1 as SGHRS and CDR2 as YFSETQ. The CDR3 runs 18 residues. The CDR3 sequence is CASSLVGTGARIPYGYTF. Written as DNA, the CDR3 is TGCGCCAGCAGCTTAGTTGGTACAGGGGCAAGGATTCCCTATGGCTACACCTTC. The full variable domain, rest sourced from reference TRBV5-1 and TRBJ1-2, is KAGVTQTPRYLIKTRGQQVTLSCSPISGHRSVSWYQQTPGQGLQFLFEYFSETQRNKGNFPGRFSGRQFSNSRSEMNVSTLELGDSALYLCASSLVGTGARIPYGYTFGSGTRLTVV.

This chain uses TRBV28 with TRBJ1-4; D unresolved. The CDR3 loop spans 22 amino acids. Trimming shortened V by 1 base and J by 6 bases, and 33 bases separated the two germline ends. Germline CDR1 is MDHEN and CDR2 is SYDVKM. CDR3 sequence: CASSLFRASRGFISKRHEKLFF. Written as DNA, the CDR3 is TGTGCCAGCAGTTTATTCAGAGCGAGTAGAGGGTTTATTTCAAAAAGACATGAAAAACTGTTTTTT.

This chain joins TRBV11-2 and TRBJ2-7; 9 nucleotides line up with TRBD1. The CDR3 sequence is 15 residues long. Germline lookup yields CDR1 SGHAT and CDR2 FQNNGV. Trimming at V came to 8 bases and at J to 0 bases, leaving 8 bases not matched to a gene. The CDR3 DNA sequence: TGTGCCAGCGGCGGTGGACAGGGGAGCTCCTACGAGCAGTACTTC. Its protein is CASGGGQGSSYEQYF.

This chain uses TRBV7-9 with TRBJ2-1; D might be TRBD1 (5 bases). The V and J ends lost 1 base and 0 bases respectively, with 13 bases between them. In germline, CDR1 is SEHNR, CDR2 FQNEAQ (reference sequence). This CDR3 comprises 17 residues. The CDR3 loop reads CASSLGQGSSSYNEQFF. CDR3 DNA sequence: TGTGCCAGCAGCTTAGGGCAGGGCTCGAGCTCCTACAATGAGCAGTTCTTC.

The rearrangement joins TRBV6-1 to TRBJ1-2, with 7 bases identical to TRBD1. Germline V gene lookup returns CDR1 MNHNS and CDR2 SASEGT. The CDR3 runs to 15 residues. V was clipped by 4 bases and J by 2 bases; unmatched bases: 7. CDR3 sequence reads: CASSAPGTVNYGYTF. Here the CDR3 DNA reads TGTGCCAGCAGTGCCCCTGGGACAGTGAACTATGGCTACACCTTC.

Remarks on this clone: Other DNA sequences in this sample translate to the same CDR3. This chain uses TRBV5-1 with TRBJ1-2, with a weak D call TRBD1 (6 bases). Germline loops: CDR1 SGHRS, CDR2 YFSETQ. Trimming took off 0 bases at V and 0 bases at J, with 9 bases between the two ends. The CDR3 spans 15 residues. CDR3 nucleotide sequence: TGCGCCAGCAGCTTGGGGACAGCTACTAACTATGGCTACACCTTC. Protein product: CASSLGTATNYGYTF.

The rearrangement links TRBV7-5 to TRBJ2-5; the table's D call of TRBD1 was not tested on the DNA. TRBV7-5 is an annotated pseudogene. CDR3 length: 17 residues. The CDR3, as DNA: TGTGCCAGAAGCCCCAGGACAGGGGGCCGGAGTCAAGAGACCCAGTACTTC. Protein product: CARSPRTGGRSQETQYF.

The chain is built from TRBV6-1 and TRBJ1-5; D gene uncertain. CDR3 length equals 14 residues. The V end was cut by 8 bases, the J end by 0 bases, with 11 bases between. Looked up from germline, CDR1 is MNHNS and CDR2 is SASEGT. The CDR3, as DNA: TGTGCCAGCGGCCGGGTCAATAGCAATCAGCCCCAGCATTTT. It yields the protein CASGRVNSNQPQHF.

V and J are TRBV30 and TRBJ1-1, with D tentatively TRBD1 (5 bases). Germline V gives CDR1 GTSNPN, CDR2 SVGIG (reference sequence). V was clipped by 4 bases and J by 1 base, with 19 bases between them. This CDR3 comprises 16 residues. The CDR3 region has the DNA TGTGCCTGGATTAGTGGGTGGTACAGGAGGAACACTGAAGCTTTCTTT. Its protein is CAWISGWYRRNTEAFF.

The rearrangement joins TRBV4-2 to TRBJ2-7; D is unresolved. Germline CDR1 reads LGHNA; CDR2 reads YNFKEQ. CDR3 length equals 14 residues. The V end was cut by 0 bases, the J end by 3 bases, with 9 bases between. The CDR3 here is CASSQDKSLYEQYF. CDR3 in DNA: TGTGCCAGCAGCCAAGATAAAAGTCTCTACGAGCAGTACTTC.

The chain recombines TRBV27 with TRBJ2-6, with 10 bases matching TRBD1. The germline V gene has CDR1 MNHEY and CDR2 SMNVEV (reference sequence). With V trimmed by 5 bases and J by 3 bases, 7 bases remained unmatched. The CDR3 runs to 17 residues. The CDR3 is CASSRDRGLGGANVLTF. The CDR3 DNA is TGTGCCAGCAGTCGAGACAGGGGGCTGGGTGGGGCCAACGTCCTGACTTTC.

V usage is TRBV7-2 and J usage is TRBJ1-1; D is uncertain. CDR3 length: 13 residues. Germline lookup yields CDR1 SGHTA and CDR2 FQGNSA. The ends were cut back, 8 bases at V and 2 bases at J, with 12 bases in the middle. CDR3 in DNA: TGTGCCAGCGCACTAAAAATCAACACTGAAGCTTTCTTT. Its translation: CASALKINTEAFF. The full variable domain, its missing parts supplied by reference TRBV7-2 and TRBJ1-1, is GAGVSQSPSNKVTEKGKDVELRCDPISGHTALYWYRQSLGQGLEFLIYFQGNSAPDKSGLPSDRFSAERTGGSVSTLTIQRTQQEDSAVYLCASALKINTEAFFGQGTRLTVV.